Below are 23 T cell receptor beta chains sequenced from a single sample in a study of siplizumab effects on memory and regulatory T cells. These receptors are not linked to any known antigen. Sequencing was performed with immunoSEQ multiplex PCR; in TCRdb, only in-frame clones are kept and a portion is missing. This sample has about 9,900 clones, with around 40% found just once. Researchers cocultured the mixed lymphocyte reaction cells at 37°C for five to six days. Source material: CFSE-low (dividing) CD4+ T cells sorted from an allogeneic mixed lymphocyte reaction. These receptors were obtained from a human donor in good health; the cells came from an allogeneic mixed lymphocyte reaction.

The J gene is TRBJ1-1, the V gene TRBV14, with unresolved D. The CDR3 covers 15 residues. The V end was cut by 4 bases, the J end by 4 bases, with 16 bases between. The germline gives CDR1 SGHDN, CDR2 FVKESK. CDR3 sequence: CASSPQALEGTEAFF. The CDR3 nucleotides read TGTGCCAGCAGCCCCCAGGCCCTCGAGGGCACTGAAGCTTTCTTT.

By share, this clone ranks as medium-sized. This chain joins TRBV2 and TRBJ1-1; no definite D call. The CDR3 spans 11 residues. Germline V gene lookup returns CDR1 SNHLY and CDR2 FYNNEI. Trimming took off 9 bases at V and 0 bases at J, with 5 bases between the two ends. The CDR3 sequence is CARSLNTEAFF. The CDR3 nucleotides read TGTGCCAGGTCTTTGAACACTGAAGCTTTCTTT.

The V gene is TRBV2, the J gene TRBJ1-2, with 9 bases fitting TRBD1. There are 13 residues in the CDR3. Unmatched junction bases numbered 5, after V lost 4 bases and J lost 8 bases. Germline-derived CDR1 and CDR2 are SNHLY and FYNNEI. The DNA of the CDR3 is TGTGCCAGCAGTGGGGACAGGGCGGAAGGCTACACCTTC. It yields the protein CASSGDRAEGYTF.

The chain recombines TRBV19 with TRBJ1-1; maybe TRBD1 (6 bases). Germline lookup yields CDR1 LNHDA and CDR2 SQIVND (reference sequence). This CDR3 comprises 15 residues. The ends were cut back, 6 bases at V and 0 bases at J, with 14 bases in the middle. CDR3 DNA sequence: TGTGCCAGTAGAGGCCCAGGGGATTTGAACACTGAAGCTTTCTTT. This encodes CASRGPGDLNTEAFF.

CDR3 in amino acids: CASSSRVPLTGTQYF. CDR3 DNA: TGTGCCAGCAGCTCCCGGGTCCCTCTGACGGGGACCCAGTACTTC. The chain employs TRBV7-2 and TRBJ2-5; D remains unclear. V lost 4 bases and J 7 bases, leaving 19 bases between the germline ends. CDR3 length equals 15 residues. Germline lookup yields CDR1 SGHTA and CDR2 FQGNSA.

This clone was seen a few times. The rearrangement links TRBV6-5 to TRBJ2-7; D possibly corresponds to TRBD1 (6 bases). There are 16 residues in the CDR3. V was clipped by 0 bases and J by 4 bases, with 16 bases between them. Germline loops: CDR1 MNHEY, CDR2 SVGAGI. CDR3: CASSYSFAGVGYEQYF. CDR3 coding DNA: TGTGCCAGCAGTTACTCTTTCGCAGGGGTGGGTTACGAGCAGTACTTC.

The rearrangement uses TRBV19 and TRBJ1-3, with TRBD1 matching over 7 bases. J lost 0 bases, V lost 0 bases, and 2 bases had no gene match. Germline V gives CDR1 LNHDA, CDR2 SQIVND (reference sequence). The CDR3 runs 16 residues. CDR3 protein: CASSIDRQGSGNTIYF. CDR3 sequence (DNA): TGTGCCAGTAGTATAGATCGACAGGGCTCTGGAAACACCATATATTTT.

This clone was seen more than once but under ten times. The chain links TRBV19 to TRBJ1-5; D is undetermined. V was pared by 11 bases and J by 0 bases, with 20 bases between. The V gene's germline CDR1 is LNHDA and CDR2 SQIVND (reference sequence). This CDR3 is built from 16 residues. The CDR3 loop is CAVTRNRRYSNQPQHF. The DNA of the CDR3 is TGTGCCGTTACCCGTAATCGGAGATATAGCAATCAGCCCCAGCATTTT. The entire variable domain, with the rest obtained from reference TRBV19 and TRBJ1-5, is as follows: DGGITQSPKYLFRKEGQNVTLSCEQNLNHDAMYWYRQDPGQGLRLIYYSQIVNDFQKGDIAEGYSVSREKKESFPLTVTSAQKNPTAFYLCAVTRNRRYSNQPQHFGDGTRLSIL.

The V and J genes are TRBV27 and TRBJ2-7; TRBD1 or TRBD2 may be the D gene (5 bases each). The ends were cut back, 2 bases at V and 6 bases at J, with 14 bases in the middle. From germline, CDR1 is MNHEY and CDR2 SMNVEV (reference sequence). The CDR3 consists of 14 residues. The CDR3 DNA sequence: TGTGCCAGCAGTTTAGGACTGCTAAGGGGCGAGCAGTACTTC. It codes for CASSLGLLRGEQYF.

CDR3 coding DNA: TGTGCCAGCAGCCGGAAAAGAGCTTTCTTT. This encodes CASSRKRAFF. The rearrangement joins TRBV7-6 to TRBJ1-1; D is unclear. From germline, CDR1 is SGHVS and CDR2 FNYEAQ. The CDR3 runs to 10 residues. The V end lost 5 bases, the J end lost 10 bases, and 8 bases lay between the germline ends.

This clone was seen more than once but under ten times. The chain carries TRBV18 and TRBJ2-7, with D unclear. V was trimmed by 3 bases and J by 5 bases, leaving 11 bases between them. The CDR3 length is 13 residues. In germline, CDR1 is KGHSH, CDR2 LQKENI. CDR3 residues: CASSPGGGNEQYF. The CDR3 DNA is TGTGCCAGCTCACCGGGTGGTGGGAACGAGCAGTACTTC.

This clone is classed as medium-sized (0.01 to 0.1%). The genes are TRBV25-1 and TRBJ2-7, with TRBD2 matching 8 bases. Germline V gene data show CDR1 as MGHDK and CDR2 as SYGVNS. CDR3 length: 13 amino acids. With 5 bases clipped from V and 3 bases from J, the junction kept 3 bases outside the gene matches. In DNA form, the CDR3 reads TGTGCCAGCAGTAAAGCGGGGGTCTACGAGCAGTACTTC. Its translation: CASSKAGVYEQYF.

In this sample, this clone turned up once. The chain couples TRBV4-1 to TRBJ1-5, with a possible D match to TRBD1 (6 bases). Germline-derived CDR1 and CDR2 are MGHRA and YSYEKL. This CDR3 comprises 16 residues. Between the trimmed V and J ends, which lost 0 bases and 3 bases, there was a span of 12 bases. CDR3 sequence (DNA): TGCGCCAGCAGCCAAGATGTACAGGGAAACAATCAGCCCCAGCATTTT. Encoded protein: CASSQDVQGNNQPQHF.

Only one count was recorded for this clone. The chain has TRBV6-5 and TRBJ2-1, with D perhaps matching TRBD2 (6 bases). The CDR3 covers 12 residues. The V and J ends lost 1 base and 9 bases respectively, with 7 bases between them. The germline V gene has CDR1 MNHEY and CDR2 SVGAGI. CDR3 DNA: TGTGCCAGCAGTTACTTGGGGGGTGAGCAGTTCTTC. Translation gives CASSYLGGEQFF.

V usage is TRBV7-9 and J usage is TRBJ1-2; 8 nucleotides line up with TRBD1. This CDR3 is built from 14 residues. V was clipped by 3 bases and J by 4 bases; unmatched bases: 4. Germline lookup yields CDR1 SEHNR and CDR2 FQNEAQ (reference sequence). CDR3 in amino acids: CASSLATGGYGYTF. The CDR3 nucleotides read TGTGCCAGCAGCTTGGCCACAGGGGGCTATGGCTACACCTTC.

The chain is built from TRBV28 and TRBJ2-1, with D perhaps being TRBD1 or TRBD2 (6 bases each). V was clipped by 2 bases and J by 5 bases, with 10 bases between them. The CDR3 loop spans 14 amino acids. CDR1 is MDHEN, CDR2 SYDVKM, per germline. The CDR3 bases are TGTGCCAGCAGTTTACCGGGGGCAAACAATGAGCAGTTCTTC. Translation gives CASSLPGANNEQFF.

V is TRBV11-3 and J is TRBJ2-3; D ambiguous. V was shortened by 4 bases and J by 0 bases, with 17 bases between the two germline ends. Germline V gene lookup returns CDR1 SGHNT and CDR2 YENEEA. This CDR3 comprises 17 residues. For the CDR3, the DNA is TGTGCCAGCAGCTACCTATTGTCGCGACCTAGCACAGATACGCAGTATTTT. Translation: CASSYLLSRPSTDTQYF.

The V and J genes are TRBV5-1 and TRBJ2-7, with TRBD1 identical over 10 bases. This CDR3 is 14 amino acids long. V shed 4 bases, J shed 0 bases, and the junction held 1 base outside the gene matches. Looked up from germline, CDR1 is SGHRS and CDR2 is YFSETQ. This chain's CDR3 is CASSRTGGSYEQYF. The DNA of the CDR3 is TGCGCCAGCAGCCGGACAGGGGGCTCCTACGAGCAGTACTTC.

In this sample, this clone turned up a few times. The CDR3 loop is CASSWKQGYEQYF. The DNA for the CDR3 is TGTGCCAGCAGCTGGAAGCAGGGCTACGAGCAGTACTTC. This chain links TRBV5-8 with TRBJ2-7, with D tentatively TRBD1 (5 bases). Trimming pared 3 bases from V and 3 bases from J, leaving 10 bases between. CDR3 size: 13 residues. The germline V gene has CDR1 SGHTS and CDR2 YDEGEE.

This clone is judged medium-sized. This chain connects TRBV19 to TRBJ2-2; 9 positions agree with TRBD2. After removal of 5 bases from V and 3 bases from J, the junction contained 4 bases not matched to a gene. This CDR3 region has 15 residues. From germline, CDR1 is LNHDA and CDR2 SQIVND (reference sequence). The CDR3 DNA follows: TGTGCCAGTAGTCAGCTAGCGGGGTACACCGGGGAGCTGTTTTTT. Protein sequence: CASSQLAGYTGELFF. The entire variable domain, with the rest obtained from reference TRBV19 and TRBJ2-2, is as follows: DGGITQSPKYLFRKEGQNVTLSCEQNLNHDAMYWYRQDPGQGLRLIYYSQIVNDFQKGDIAEGYSVSREKKESFPLTVTSAQKNPTAFYLCASSQLAGYTGELFFGEGSRLTVL.

This clone has just one count. This chain joins TRBV5-5 and TRBJ2-4, with D perhaps matching TRBD1 or TRBD2 (5 bases each). The CDR3 has 12 amino acids. The V gene lost 5 bases and the J gene lost 9 bases, with 12 bases spanning the gap. CDR1 and CDR2 from the germline V gene are SGHKS and YYEKEE (reference sequence). CDR3 protein: CASSTGRSIQYF. The CDR3 DNA sequence: TGTGCCAGCAGTACGGGACGCAGCATTCAGTACTTC.

By frequency in the sample, this clone is medium-sized (0.01 to 0.1%). This rearrangement joins TRBV19 to TRBJ1-2; a weak D match, TRBD1 (5 bases). Between the trimmed V and J ends, which lost 4 bases and 2 bases, there was a span of 17 bases. Germline CDR1 is LNHDA and CDR2 is SQIVND (reference sequence). This CDR3 is built from 16 residues. In nucleotides, the CDR3 is TGTGCCAGTAGTAGCAGGGTTACGCCGTGGAACTATGGCTACACCTTC. The encoded protein is CASSSRVTPWNYGYTF.

The rearrangement joins TRBV7-8 to TRBJ1-2; the D is unclear. CDR1 and CDR2 (germline): SGHVS, FQNEAQ. This CDR3 is built from 13 residues. Trimming shortened V by 5 bases and J by 7 bases, and 14 bases separated the two germline ends. The CDR3 here is CASSPTKGTGYTF. CDR3 sequence (DNA): TGTGCCAGCAGCCCGACGAAGGGTACTGGCTACACCTTC.